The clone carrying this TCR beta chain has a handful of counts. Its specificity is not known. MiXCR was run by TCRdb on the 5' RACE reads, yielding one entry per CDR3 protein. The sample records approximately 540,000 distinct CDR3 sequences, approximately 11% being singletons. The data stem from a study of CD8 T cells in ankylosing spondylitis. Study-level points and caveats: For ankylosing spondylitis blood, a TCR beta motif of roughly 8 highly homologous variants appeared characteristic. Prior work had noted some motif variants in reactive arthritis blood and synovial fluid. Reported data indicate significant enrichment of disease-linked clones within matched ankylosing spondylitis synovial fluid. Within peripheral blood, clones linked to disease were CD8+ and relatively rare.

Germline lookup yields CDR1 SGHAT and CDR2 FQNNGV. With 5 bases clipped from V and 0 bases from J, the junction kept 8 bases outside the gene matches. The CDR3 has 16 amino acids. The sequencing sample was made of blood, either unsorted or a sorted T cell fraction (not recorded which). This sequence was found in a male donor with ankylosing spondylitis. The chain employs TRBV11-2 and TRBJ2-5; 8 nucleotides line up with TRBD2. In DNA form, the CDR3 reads TGTGCCAGCAGCCGAGATAGCGGGGTGTACCAAGAGACCCAGTACTTC. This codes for CASSRDSGVYQETQYF. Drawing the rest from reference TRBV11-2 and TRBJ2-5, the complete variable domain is EAGVAQSPRYKIIEKRQSVAFWCNPISGHATLYWYQQILGQGPKLLIQFQNNGVVDDSQLPKDRFSAERLKGVDSTLKIQPAKLEDSAVYLCASSRDSGVYQETQYFGPGTRLLVL.